This passage covers 19 T cell receptor beta chains from one sample sequenced in a study of blood T cell repertoires in COVID-19. The repertoire was sequenced with immunoSEQ multiplex PCR; TCRdb's copy has only in-frame clones and lacks some. The sample yields about 68,000 clones, approximately 92% seen once. The sample consisted of peripheral blood. The source of these receptors is a man aged 45-65 years with active COVID-19.

This sequence joins TRBV30 and TRBJ1-6; 9 bases match TRBD1. CDR1 and CDR2 from the germline V gene are GTSNPN and SVGIG (reference sequence). V lost 2 bases, J lost 7 bases, and 12 bases stayed unmatched. The length of the CDR3 is 17 residues. The DNA for the CDR3 is TGTGCCTGGAGTAAAACCGGGACAGGGAACCTAAATTCACCCCTCCACTTT. Translation gives CAWSKTGTGNLNSPLHF.

The genes are TRBV19 and TRBJ2-3, with 14 bases that match TRBD2. The CDR3 consists of 16 residues. V lost 7 bases and J lost 3; bases outside the gene matches: 6. Germline V gives CDR1 LNHDA, CDR2 SQIVND (reference sequence). CDR3 DNA sequence: TGTGCCAGTATGACTAGCGGGGGGGCGAGAACAGATACGCAGTATTTT. The encoded protein is CASMTSGGARTDTQYF. The whole variable domain, filled in from reference TRBV19 and TRBJ2-3, reads DGGITQSPKYLFRKEGQNVTLSCEQNLNHDAMYWYRQDPGQGLRLIYYSQIVNDFQKGDIAEGYSVSREKKESFPLTVTSAQKNPTAFYLCASMTSGGARTDTQYFGPGTRLTVL.

The J gene is TRBJ1-2, the V gene TRBV10-3, with a weak D call TRBD1 (5 bases). Germline CDR1 ENHRY, CDR2 SYGVKD. The CDR3 runs to 15 residues. Trimming took 3 bases from V and 8 from J, leaving 19 bases between them. Written as DNA, the CDR3 is TGTGCCATCAGTGACCCCCAGTTCGCAGGGCGAGGCTACACCTTC. Translated: CAISDPQFAGRGYTF.

The chain recombines TRBV6-5 with TRBJ2-7, with TRBD1 as a possible D gene (5 bases). V was clipped by 6 bases and J by 5 bases, with 14 bases between them. There are 13 residues in the CDR3. Per the germline V gene, CDR1 is MNHEY and CDR2 is SVGAGI. This chain's CDR3 is CASRDSDLDEQYF. The CDR3 DNA sequence: TGTGCCAGCAGAGACAGTGACCTAGACGAGCAGTACTTC.

The chain links TRBV7-2 to TRBJ1-1; TRBD1 matches at 11 bases. Trimming at V came to 5 bases and at J to 5 bases, leaving 7 bases not matched to a gene. The CDR3 loop spans 15 amino acids. The germline V gene has CDR1 SGHTA and CDR2 FQGNSA. CDR3 DNA sequence: TGTGCCAGCAGCCCCAGGACAGGGGGCTGGACTGAAGCTTTCTTT. Its translation is CASSPRTGGWTEAFF.

J is TRBJ1-2 and V is TRBV5-6; no reliable D call. The germline gives CDR1 SGHDT, CDR2 YYEEEE. The CDR3 has 15 amino acids. Trimming removed 2 bases from V and 2 bases from J, with 13 bases in between. The CDR3 bases are TGTGCCAGCAGCTTACCCACATTGGAGAACTATGGCTACACCTTC. The encoded protein is CASSLPTLENYGYTF.

V is TRBV7-2 and J is TRBJ2-7; TRBD1 agrees at 7 bases. The ends lost 1 base at V and 0 bases at J; junction bases unmatched: 9. The CDR3 totals 17 residues. Germline CDR1 and CDR2: SGHTA and FQGNSA. The CDR3 here is CASSLGFGRGNSYEQYF. The CDR3 region has the DNA TGTGCCAGCAGCTTAGGATTCGGCAGGGGGAACTCCTACGAGCAGTACTTC.

The DNA of the CDR3 is TGTGCCAGCAGCCAAGATCATAGTGGGACAGGGACCTACGAGCAGTACTTC. Its protein product is CASSQDHSGTGTYEQYF. The chain has TRBV4-2 and TRBJ2-7, with TRBD1 matching over 9 bases. This CDR3 contains 17 residues. Germline V gives CDR1 LGHNA, CDR2 YNFKEQ. The ends lost 0 bases at V and 2 bases at J; junction bases unmatched: 8.

The rearrangement links TRBV7-2 to TRBJ2-3; TRBD2 matches at 7 bases. The germline V gene has CDR1 SGHTA and CDR2 FQGNSA. V shed 1 base and J 2 bases; nucleotides not matched to a gene: 6. The CDR3 is 16 amino acids. The CDR3 spells CASSLGGLPHTDTQYF. CDR3 nucleotide sequence: TGTGCCAGCAGCTTAGGGGGACTACCACACACAGATACGCAGTATTTT.

This clone has a single count. The chain employs TRBV2 and TRBJ2-7, with 7 nucleotides matching TRBD1. The V and J ends lost 9 bases and 0 bases, in that order; junction bases with no gene match: 5. Germline assignment: CDR1 SNHLY and CDR2 FYNNEI. The CDR3 spans 13 residues. The CDR3: CASGQEISYEQYF. DNA of the CDR3: TGTGCCAGTGGACAGGAGATCTCCTACGAGCAGTACTTC.

This chain joins TRBV11-2 and TRBJ1-1; tentative D call: TRBD1 (6 bases). Germline CDR1 is SGHAT and CDR2 is FQNNGV. The length of the CDR3 is 15 residues. The ends were cut back, 3 bases at V and 5 bases at J, with 16 bases in the middle. CDR3 bases: TGTGCCAGCAGCTTCAAAACAGGGTCTCCAACTGAAGCTTTCTTT. Translating it yields CASSFKTGSPTEAFF.

V usage is TRBV2 and J usage is TRBJ2-7; D might be TRBD1 (6 bases). This CDR3 comprises 12 residues. With 5 bases removed from V and 3 bases from J, the gap between germline ends came to 8 bases. Per the germline V gene, CDR1 is SNHLY and CDR2 is FYNNEI. The CDR3 loop reads CASSRQVYEQYF. The CDR3 DNA reads as TGTGCCAGCAGTAGACAGGTCTACGAGCAGTACTTC.

The chain uses TRBV9 and TRBJ2-7, with 7 bases identical to TRBD2. V shed 5 bases, J shed 8 bases, and the junction held 10 bases outside the gene matches. Per germline, CDR1 SGDLS and CDR2 YYNGEE. This CDR3 comprises 13 residues. The CDR3 nucleotides are TGTGCCAGCAGTTGGGAGGGGTCGGGCCAGCAGTACTTC. Protein sequence: CASSWEGSGQQYF.

J is TRBJ1-2 and V is TRBV25-1, with D possibly matching TRBD1 (6 bases). The CDR3 runs to 15 residues. V was clipped by 1 base and J by 6 bases, with 15 bases between them. The germline gives CDR1 MGHDK, CDR2 SYGVNS. The CDR3 bases are TGTGCCAGCAGTGAATTAACACGAACAGGGAATGGCTACACCTTC. Its translation: CASSELTRTGNGYTF.

V gene TRBV6-5 combines with J gene TRBJ1-1; a possible D gene is TRBD1 (5 bases). The CDR3 is 13 amino acids. Germline V gene lookup returns CDR1 MNHEY and CDR2 SVGAGI. Trimming took 11 bases from V and 1 from J, leaving 14 bases between them. The CDR3 DNA follows: TGTGCCGGGATGGGGCAGCAGAACACTGAAGCTTTCTTT. Protein product: CAGMGQQNTEAFF.

This clone was detected a few times. The chain combines TRBV25-1 with TRBJ2-3; D perhaps matches TRBD1 (5 bases). The CDR3 length is 11 residues. The V end lost 8 bases, the J end lost 7 bases, and 10 bases lay between the germline ends. The germline V gene encodes CDR1 MGHDK and CDR2 SYGVNS. The CDR3 DNA follows: TGTGCCAGCTTATCAGGGAATACGCAGTATTTT. The encoded protein is CASLSGNTQYF.

This chain uses TRBV10-3 with TRBJ1-2; D is unclear. Trimming removed 2 bases at V and 2 bases at J, with 6 bases between. CDR1 ENHRY and CDR2 SYGVKD come from the germline V gene. The CDR3 totals 13 residues. CDR3 sequence: CAISEAENYGYTF. CDR3 in DNA: TGTGCCATCAGTGAGGCAGAAAACTATGGCTACACCTTC.

V gene TRBV2 combines with J gene TRBJ1-1, with no clear D. Trimming stripped 2 bases from V and 11 bases from J, with 6 bases between. The CDR3 sequence is 10 residues long. Germline V gene sequence: CDR1 SNHLY, CDR2 FYNNEI. The CDR3 reads CASSELGAFF. The CDR3 DNA sequence: TGTGCCAGCAGTGAATTGGGCGCTTTCTTT.

V and J are TRBV9 and TRBJ1-1, with 7 bases lining up with TRBD1. The germline gives CDR1 SGDLS, CDR2 YYNGEE. The CDR3 loop spans 16 amino acids. The trim removed 0 bases at V and 1 base at J, leaving 6 bases unmatched. The CDR3 spells CASSVGYRGENTEAFF. CDR3 sequence (DNA): TGTGCCAGCAGCGTAGGGTACAGGGGAGAGAACACTGAAGCTTTCTTT.